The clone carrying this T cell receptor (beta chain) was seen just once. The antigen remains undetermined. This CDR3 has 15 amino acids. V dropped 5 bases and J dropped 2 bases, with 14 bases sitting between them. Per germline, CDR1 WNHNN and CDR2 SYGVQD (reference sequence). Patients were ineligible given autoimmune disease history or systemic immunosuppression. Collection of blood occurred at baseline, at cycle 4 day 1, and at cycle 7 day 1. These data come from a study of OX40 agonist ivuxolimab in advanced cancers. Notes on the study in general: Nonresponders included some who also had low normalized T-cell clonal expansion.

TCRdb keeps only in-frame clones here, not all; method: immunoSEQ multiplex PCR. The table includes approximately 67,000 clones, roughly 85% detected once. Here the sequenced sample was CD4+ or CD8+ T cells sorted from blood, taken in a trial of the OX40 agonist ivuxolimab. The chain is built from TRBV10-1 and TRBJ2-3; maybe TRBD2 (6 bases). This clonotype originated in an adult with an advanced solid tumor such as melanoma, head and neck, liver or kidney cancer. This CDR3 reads CASSNTRDFTDTQYF. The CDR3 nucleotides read TGCGCCAGCAGTAATACCCGGGACTTCACAGATACGCAGTATTTT.